The sequence of this T cell receptor beta chain was determined in a study of CD8 T cells in Susac syndrome. The V end was cut by 3 bases, the J end by 8 bases, with 17 bases between. Germline CDR1 is SGHRS and CDR2 is YFSETQ. This CDR3 contains 14 residues. With random hexamers, about 0.45 to 1 ug RNA was reverse transcribed. It was immunoSEQ multiplex PCR that amplified TCR beta CDR3 across 54 Vbeta and 13 Jbeta. A single record per CDR3 protein comes from TCRdb applying MiXCR to the immunoSEQ multiplex PCR reads. Among about 140,000 distinct CDR3 sequences listed, around 94% were seen once. The source is a human donor in good health. The chain employs TRBV5-1 and TRBJ1-2, with D perhaps TRBD1 (6 bases). The sample was CD8+ T cells from PBMCs. CDR3 coding DNA: TGCGCCAGCAGCTCCTCTGAAGGGGGAGACGGCTACACCTTC. Its translation: CASSSSEGGDGYTF.